These 22 T cell receptor beta chains originate from one sample sequenced in a study of identical twins. MiXCR was run by TCRdb on the 5' RACE reads, yielding one entry per CDR3 protein. This sample has some 690,000 distinct CDR3 sequences, with 21% found just once. This sample was also put to use in a study of T cells expressing NK-cell markers.

The sequencing sample was made of PBMCs. These receptor sequences come from a woman younger than 30 in good health.

This clonotype was found a few times. The rearrangement uses TRBV2 and TRBJ2-3; 13 nucleotides line up with TRBD2. The CDR3 has 23 amino acids. Germline trimming cut 4 bases from V and 0 bases from J; bases unmatched to any gene: 22. Germline V CDR1 and CDR2: SNHLY, FYNNEI. The CDR3 DNA reads as TGTGCCAGCAGTGGGGGGACTAGCGGGACAAATGAAGCCACGAACGATAGCACAGATACGCAGTATTTT. It translates to CASSGGTSGTNEATNDSTDTQYF. The complete variable domain, with remaining parts taken from reference TRBV2 and TRBJ2-3, reads EPEVTQTPSHQVTQMGQEVILRCVPISNHLYFYWYRQILGQKVEFLVSFYNNEISEKSEIFDDQFSVERPDGSNFTLKIRSTKLEDSAMYFCASSGGTSGTNEATNDSTDTQYFGPGTRLTVL.

A few counts support this clonotype. The chain combines TRBV29-1 with TRBJ2-7; D not certain. Germline V gives CDR1 SQVTM, CDR2 ANQGSEA. Trimming left V 1 base short and J 3 bases short, with 7 bases between. This CDR3 has 12 amino acids. CDR3 bases: TGCAGCGTTGAAGGCGGCCACTACGAGCAGTACTTC. Its translation is CSVEGGHYEQYF.

The sample holds a few counts of this clonotype. CDR3 nucleotides: TGCAGTGCTAGAGAGAGTAGCGGGATTGGGGATACGCAGTATTTT. Translation: CSARESSGIGDTQYF. The genes are TRBV20-1 and TRBJ2-3, with TRBD2 matching over 8 bases. This CDR3 has 15 residues. CDR1 and CDR2 from the germline V gene are DFQATT and SNEGSKA (reference sequence). V gave up 0 bases and J gave up 6 bases; unmatched junction bases: 8.

This clonotype occurred many times. This chain connects TRBV29-1 to TRBJ2-1; 7 nucleotides match TRBD1. J was trimmed by 7 bases and V by 2 bases; bases with no gene match: 11. The CDR3 covers 15 residues. Looked up from germline, CDR1 is SQVTM and CDR2 is ANQGSEA. The CDR3 loop reads CSVEHGQERRNEQFF. DNA for the CDR3: TGCAGCGTTGAACACGGACAGGAGAGGAGGAATGAGCAGTTCTTC.

This clonotype showed up just a few times. The J gene is TRBJ2-7, the V gene TRBV20-1, with D uncertain. Trimming took 0 bases from V and 0 from J, leaving 12 bases between them. The CDR3 contains 15 residues. CDR1 and CDR2 from the germline V gene are DFQATT and SNEGSKA (reference sequence). The CDR3 here is CSARDMAVSSYEQYF. The CDR3 DNA reads as TGCAGTGCTAGAGATATGGCCGTCAGCTCCTACGAGCAGTACTTC.

V and J are TRBV20-1 and TRBJ1-2; no definite D call. V was clipped by 2 bases and J by 7 bases, with 17 bases between them. CDR3 length: 14 residues. Looked up from germline, CDR1 is DFQATT and CDR2 is SNEGSKA (reference sequence). For the CDR3, the DNA is TGCAGTGCTAGAAAAGACGGAGGAAAGGGTGGCTACACCTTC. It is translated as CSARKDGGKGGYTF.

Only a few counts were recorded for this clonotype. The chain recombines TRBV27 with TRBJ2-5; TRBD2 matches 9 bases. CDR3 size: 13 residues. Germline trimming cut 6 bases from V and 5 bases from J; bases unmatched to any gene: 4. Germline V lookup: CDR1 MNHEY, CDR2 SMNVEV (reference sequence). The CDR3 bases are TGTGCCAGCAGACGCGGGGGGGCGGAGACCCAGTACTTC. Protein product: CASRRGGAETQYF.

This clonotype was detected only a few times. The chain is built from TRBV27 and TRBJ1-2; 8 bases line up with TRBD1. The ends lost 0 bases at V and 5 bases at J; junction bases unmatched: 5. The CDR3 covers 15 residues. Germline CDR1 is MNHEY and CDR2 is SMNVEV (reference sequence). CDR3: CASSLSQGAPYGYTF. The CDR3 DNA is TGTGCCAGCAGTTTATCTCAGGGGGCGCCTTATGGCTACACCTTC.

The rearrangement joins TRBV12-3 or TRBV12-4 to TRBJ1-2, with D possibly matching TRBD1 (6 bases). The CDR3 consists of 14 residues. The V end lost 7 bases, the J end lost 2 bases, and 14 bases lay between the germline ends. The CDR3 loop is CASTPLGGNYGYTF. In DNA form, the CDR3 reads TGTGCCAGCACCCCTCTAGGGGGAAACTATGGCTACACCTTC.

This clonotype was detected ten times or more. The V and J genes are TRBV2 and TRBJ2-3, with unresolved D. The CDR3 loop spans 12 amino acids. Trimming removed 7 bases at V and 5 bases at J, with 10 bases between. Germline values: CDR1 SNHLY, CDR2 FYNNEI. The CDR3 spells CASTLDLDTQYF. CDR3 DNA sequence: TGTGCCAGCACCCTGGATCTAGATACGCAGTATTTT. The full variable domain, rest sourced from reference TRBV2 and TRBJ2-3, is EPEVTQTPSHQVTQMGQEVILRCVPISNHLYFYWYRQILGQKVEFLVSFYNNEISEKSEIFDDQFSVERPDGSNFTLKIRSTKLEDSAMYFCASTLDLDTQYFGPGTRLTVL.

CDR3 sequence (DNA): TGTGCCAGCAGTGAATTTCGGGGCGGGGCTCCTGGGGCCAACGTCCTGACTTTC. It encodes CASSEFRGGAPGANVLTF. The genes are TRBV25-1 and TRBJ2-6; D may be TRBD2 (6 bases). The V and J ends lost 1 base and 2 bases respectively, with 15 bases between them. This CDR3 spans 18 amino acids. Looked up from germline, CDR1 is MGHDK and CDR2 is SYGVNS.

The chain is built from TRBV5-1 and TRBJ2-3, with TRBD2 matching 12 bases. V lost 2 bases, J lost 6 bases, and 7 bases stayed unmatched. Germline V lookup: CDR1 SGHRS, CDR2 YFSETQ. This CDR3 has 16 amino acids. For the CDR3, the DNA is TGCGCCAGCAGCTTTTGGACTAGCGGGGACCGGGATACGCAGTATTTT. Encoded protein: CASSFWTSGDRDTQYF. The full variable domain, with the rest looked up from reference TRBV5-1 and TRBJ2-3, is KAGVTQTPRYLIKTRGQQVTLSCSPISGHRSVSWYQQTPGQGLQFLFEYFSETQRNKGNFPGRFSGRQFSNSRSEMNVSTLELGDSALYLCASSFWTSGDRDTQYFGPGTRLTVL.

This clonotype was seen a few times. The chain recombines TRBV27 with TRBJ2-3, with TRBD2 matching 14 bases. The CDR3 has 16 residues. Trimming removed 6 bases from V and 8 bases from J; junction bases left unmatched: 10. Germline assignment: CDR1 MNHEY and CDR2 SMNVEV (reference sequence). Here the CDR3 reads CASSSRGLAGVSTQYF. In DNA form, the CDR3 reads TGTGCCAGCAGCTCCCGGGGACTAGCGGGAGTTAGTACGCAGTATTTT.

The rearrangement uses TRBV7-2 and TRBJ1-2; the D is unclear. Per the germline V gene, CDR1 is SGHTA and CDR2 is FQGNSA. Trimming took off 0 bases at V and 3 bases at J, with 11 bases between the two ends. The CDR3 has 15 residues. For the CDR3, the DNA is TGTGCCAGCAGCTTAGCGCCGTCTGTTTACTATGGCTACACCTTC. This codes for CASSLAPSVYYGYTF.

At least ten counts were recorded for this clonotype. The rearrangement joins TRBV20-1 to TRBJ2-1; 8 bases are a match to TRBD1. This CDR3 spans 11 amino acids. The germline CDR1 and CDR2 sequences are DFQATT and SNEGSKA (reference sequence). After removal of 6 bases from V and 8 bases from J, the junction contained 3 bases not matched to a gene. The CDR3, as DNA: TGCAGTGCCACGGACAGGGATGAGCAGTTCTTC. The encoded protein is CSATDRDEQFF.

The chain is built from TRBV6-5 and TRBJ2-5; 7 nucleotides line up with TRBD2. Germline trimming cut 2 bases from V and 5 bases from J; bases unmatched to any gene: 11. The CDR3 extends over 16 amino acids. Germline V lookup: CDR1 MNHEY, CDR2 SVGAGI. CDR3 in amino acids: CASSYPWRENEETQYF. For the CDR3, the DNA is TGTGCCAGCAGTTACCCGTGGCGGGAGAATGAGGAGACCCAGTACTTC.

The gene calls are TRBV20-1 and TRBJ2-7, with 9 bases that match TRBD1. CDR3 size: 16 residues. Germline V gives CDR1 DFQATT, CDR2 SNEGSKA (reference sequence). V shed 2 bases, J shed 3 bases, and the junction held 11 bases outside the gene matches. DNA for the CDR3: TGCAGTGCTAGACCACTGGGTCCGGACAGGGGCTACGAGCAGTACTTC. It yields the protein CSARPLGPDRGYEQYF.

This clonotype was counted a few times. The chain couples TRBV20-1 to TRBJ1-2; 9 nucleotides align to TRBD1. The CDR3 extends over 15 amino acids. Trimming at V came to 2 bases and at J to 4 bases, leaving 8 bases not matched to a gene. Germline CDR1 reads DFQATT; CDR2 reads SNEGSKA (reference sequence). This CDR3 reads CSARIGQGPFYGYTF. The CDR3 DNA is TGCAGTGCTAGAATTGGACAGGGGCCCTTCTATGGCTACACCTTC.

The chain carries TRBV12-5 and TRBJ2-7; TRBD2 aligns across 11 bases. Losses at the gene ends were 5 bases for V and 3 bases for J; bases not matched to a gene: 6. The germline V gene encodes CDR1 LGHNT and CDR2 FRNRAP. The CDR3 has 15 amino acids. The CDR3 sequence is CASGLGLAEVYEQYF. The CDR3 nucleotides are TGTGCTAGTGGTCTGGGACTAGCGGAGGTCTACGAGCAGTACTTC.

The chain is built from TRBV6-5 and TRBJ2-2; TRBD1 aligns across 12 bases. V lost 4 bases to trimming and J lost 3 bases; unmatched junction nucleotides: 3. Per the germline V gene, CDR1 is MNHEY and CDR2 is SVGAGI. The CDR3 is made up of 16 amino acids. DNA for the CDR3: TGTGCCAGCAGTTTAGGGACAGGGGGCGACACCGGGGAGCTGTTTTTT. Translated: CASSLGTGGDTGELFF.

The chain links TRBV20-1 to TRBJ2-1; 8 positions agree with TRBD2. The CDR3 extends over 15 amino acids. CDR1 and CDR2 from the germline V gene are DFQATT and SNEGSKA (reference sequence). The J segment lost 8 bases and the V segment lost 3 bases, leaving 12 bases of the junction unmatched. Written as DNA, the CDR3 is TGCAGTGCTAGTAATCCCGCGGGGGGCCCGGATGAGCAGTTCTTC. It encodes CSASNPAGGPDEQFF.

This clonotype was counted only a few times. This sequence joins TRBV5-1 and TRBJ1-4; the D is unclear. The V end lost 0 bases, the J end lost 8 bases, and 8 bases lay between the germline ends. The germline V gene encodes CDR1 SGHRS and CDR2 YFSETQ. The CDR3 is 13 residues long. This CDR3 reads CASSLGATEKLFF. CDR3 in DNA: TGCGCCAGCAGCTTGGGGGCTACGGAAAAACTGTTTTTT.